These 18 T cell receptor beta chains originate from one sample sequenced in a study of identical twins. TCRdb re-derived calls from the 5' RACE reads in MiXCR, one entry per CDR3 protein. The repertoire holds about 890,000 distinct CDR3 sequences, with about 12% as singletons. These data were likewise used in another study, on yellow fever vaccine responses in identical twins.

The sequencing input was PBMCs. Receptors were obtained from a young woman in good health.

This clonotype has more than one count but fewer than ten. The chain recombines TRBV7-9 with TRBJ2-1; 11 bases line up with TRBD1. From germline, CDR1 is SEHNR and CDR2 FQNEAQ (reference sequence). V trimming: 3 bases; J trimming: 8 bases; junction bases outside the gene matches: 3. This CDR3 is built from 14 residues. The CDR3: CASSFGQGAHEQFF. CDR3 bases: TGTGCCAGCAGCTTTGGACAGGGGGCACATGAGCAGTTCTTC.

J is TRBJ2-1 and V is TRBV20-1; perhaps D is TRBD1 or TRBD2 (5 bases each). The CDR3 runs to 16 residues. CDR1 DFQATT and CDR2 SNEGSKA come from the germline V gene (reference sequence). Trimming took 3 bases from V and 0 from J, leaving 15 bases between them. CDR3 loop: CSARGELGISYNEQFF. In nucleotides, the CDR3 is TGCAGTGCTAGGGGGGAACTAGGGATCTCCTACAATGAGCAGTTCTTC.

This clonotype was found a few times. The J gene is TRBJ2-5, the V gene TRBV28; no firm D call. This CDR3 is 13 amino acids long. The germline V gene has CDR1 MDHEN and CDR2 SYDVKM. Trimming cost V 2 bases and J 7 bases, with 11 bases left between them. The CDR3 spells CASSLVTPGTQYF. CDR3 nucleotide sequence: TGTGCCAGCAGTTTAGTCACCCCGGGGACCCAGTACTTC. Full variable domain (rest looked up from reference TRBV28 and TRBJ2-5): DVKVTQSSRYLVKRTGEKVFLECVQDMDHENMFWYRQDPGLGLRLIYFSYDVKMKEKGDIPEGYSVSREKKERFSLILESASTNQTSMYLCASSLVTPGTQYFGPGTRLLVL.

This clonotype occurred many times. The J gene is TRBJ2-2, the V gene TRBV6-5; 7 nucleotides line up with TRBD2. The ends lost 2 bases at V and 1 base at J; junction bases unmatched: 4. The length of the CDR3 is 16 residues. Germline lookup yields CDR1 MNHEY and CDR2 SVGAGI. DNA for the CDR3: TGTGCCAGCAGTTACAAGTGGGGGGGGAACACCGGGGAGCTGTTTTTT. Translating it yields CASSYKWGGNTGELFF.

The genes are TRBV6-2 or TRBV6-3 and TRBJ2-1, with 7 positions matching TRBD2. The V segment lost 2 bases and the J segment 9 bases; nucleotides outside the gene matches: 13. Germline CDR1 MNHEY, CDR2 SVGEGT. The CDR3 is 16 amino acids. CDR3 bases: TGTGCCAGCAGTTACAACCCAAAGGGACTACGGGGTGAGCAGTTCTTC. Protein sequence: CASSYNPKGLRGEQFF.

This rearrangement joins TRBV7-2 to TRBJ2-1; 8 bases fit TRBD1. Unmatched junction bases numbered 13, after V lost 4 bases and J lost 8 bases. CDR1 SGHTA and CDR2 FQGNSA come from the germline V gene. The CDR3 totals 16 residues. CDR3 sequence reads: CASSSPDRGIRDEQFF. DNA for the CDR3: TGTGCCAGCAGCTCCCCCGACAGGGGTATTCGTGATGAGCAGTTCTTC.

The chain has TRBV6-5 and TRBJ2-6; TRBD1 agrees at 7 bases. Germline V gene data show CDR1 as MNHEY and CDR2 as SVGAGI. This CDR3 has 17 amino acids. The junction had 5 bases not matched to a gene; V was cut back by 0 bases and J by 3 bases. The CDR3: CASSYSAGGDGANVLTF. DNA for the CDR3: TGTGCCAGCAGTTACTCGGCAGGGGGTGATGGGGCCAACGTCCTGACTTTC.

This clonotype was observed a handful of times. The J gene is TRBJ2-5, the V gene TRBV24-1; 7 nucleotides agree with TRBD2. The CDR3 consists of 17 residues. The V and J ends lost 4 bases and 1 base, in that order; junction bases with no gene match: 11. Germline-derived CDR1 and CDR2 are KGHDR and SFDVKD. The CDR3 DNA reads TGTGCCACCAGTGACATGCCCTCTAGCGGCTCCCAAGAGACCCAGTACTTC. This translates into CATSDMPSSGSQETQYF.

There are a few counts of this clonotype. CDR3 protein: CSARDPQGPLYEQYV. CDR3 coding DNA: TGCAGTGCTAGAGATCCCCAGGGTCCTCTCTACGAGCAGTACGTC. The chain is built from TRBV20-1 and TRBJ2-7, with D possibly TRBD1 on 5 matching bases. Trimming left V 0 bases short and J 3 bases short, with 15 bases between. This CDR3 region has 15 residues. Germline CDR1 is DFQATT and CDR2 is SNEGSKA (reference sequence).

The chain uses TRBV7-8 and TRBJ2-7, with D uncertain. The CDR3 loop spans 13 amino acids. The V end lost 5 bases, the J end lost 3 bases, and 11 bases lay between the germline ends. Germline loops: CDR1 SGHVS, CDR2 FQNEAQ. CDR3 residues: CASSPLQNYEQYF. The CDR3 nucleotides are TGTGCCAGCAGCCCGTTACAGAACTACGAGCAGTACTTC.

The chain uses TRBV27 and TRBJ2-7, with a weak D call TRBD2 (6 bases). The V gene's germline CDR1 is MNHEY and CDR2 SMNVEV (reference sequence). With 1 base removed from V and 5 bases from J, the gap between germline ends came to 15 bases. The CDR3 has 15 residues. This chain's CDR3 is CASSLWGEEGNEQYF. The CDR3 DNA sequence: TGTGCCAGCAGTTTATGGGGCGAGGAGGGCAACGAGCAGTACTTC.

The V gene is TRBV14, the J gene TRBJ1-6, with a weak D call TRBD1 (5 bases). The germline CDR1 and CDR2 sequences are SGHDN and FVKESK. This CDR3 region has 13 residues. V lost 5 bases and J 11 bases, leaving 13 bases between the germline ends. CDR3 sequence: CASSSQGVPPLHF. The CDR3 DNA sequence: TGTGCCAGCAGCTCCCAGGGCGTACCACCCCTCCACTTT.

This clonotype appeared a few times. The chain couples TRBV18 to TRBJ2-7; 8 bases agree with TRBD1. Germline CDR1 KGHSH, CDR2 LQKENI. Trimming at V came to 4 bases and at J to 2 bases, leaving 7 bases not matched to a gene. The CDR3 covers 15 residues. The chain's CDR3 is CASSLRTGSTYEQYF. CDR3 coding DNA: TGTGCCAGCTCACTCCGGACAGGGTCGACCTACGAGCAGTACTTC.

The V gene is TRBV4-2, the J gene TRBJ1-4, with 7 bases that match TRBD1. V shed 4 bases, J shed 2 bases, and the junction held 7 bases outside the gene matches. The CDR3 loop spans 16 amino acids. Germline CDR1 reads LGHNA; CDR2 reads YNFKEQ. The CDR3 protein is CASSPNRDSTNEKLFF. DNA of the CDR3: TGTGCCAGCAGCCCCAACCGGGACAGCACTAATGAAAAACTGTTTTTT.

This clonotype was seen repeatedly, ten times or more. V usage is TRBV7-9 and J usage is TRBJ2-7; D gene uncertain. The V end was cut by 4 bases, the J end by 3 bases, with 10 bases between. The CDR3 spans 13 residues. Germline-derived CDR1 and CDR2 are SEHNR and FQNEAQ (reference sequence). CDR3 sequence (DNA): TGTGCCAGCAGCTACACAGACGGCTACGAGCAGTACGTC. Protein product: CASSYTDGYEQYV.

DNA for the CDR3: TGTGCCAGCATCCAAGGTGGGAGGTTAGATACGCAGTATTTT. This encodes CASIQGGRLDTQYF. The rearrangement links TRBV12-3 or TRBV12-4 to TRBJ2-3; TRBD2 is a possible D gene (6 bases). The length of the CDR3 is 14 residues. Trimming took off 7 bases at V and 5 bases at J, with 16 bases between the two ends.

This clonotype was recorded a few times. The chain uses TRBV2 and TRBJ2-1, with 12 bases fitting TRBD2. Losses at the gene ends were 8 bases for V and 8 bases for J; bases not matched to a gene: 7. CDR3 length: 14 residues. Germline lookup yields CDR1 SNHLY and CDR2 FYNNEI. The CDR3 loop reads CASSTSGSLDEQFF. The CDR3 DNA follows: TGTGCCAGCTCGACTAGCGGGAGTTTAGATGAGCAGTTCTTC. Full variable domain (missing parts from reference TRBV2 and TRBJ2-1): EPEVTQTPSHQVTQMGQEVILRCVPISNHLYFYWYRQILGQKVEFLVSFYNNEISEKSEIFDDQFSVERPDGSNFTLKIRSTKLEDSAMYFCASSTSGSLDEQFFGPGTRLTVL.

This clonotype was seen a handful of times. This chain links TRBV5-1 with TRBJ2-7, with D maybe TRBD2 (5 bases). The CDR3 is made up of 15 amino acids. V lost 0 bases and J 1 base, leaving 11 bases between the germline ends. Germline V lookup: CDR1 SGHRS, CDR2 YFSETQ. This chain's CDR3 is CASSLGLALSYEQYF. Written as DNA, the CDR3 is TGCGCCAGCAGCTTGGGTTTAGCGCTGTCCTACGAGCAGTACTTC.